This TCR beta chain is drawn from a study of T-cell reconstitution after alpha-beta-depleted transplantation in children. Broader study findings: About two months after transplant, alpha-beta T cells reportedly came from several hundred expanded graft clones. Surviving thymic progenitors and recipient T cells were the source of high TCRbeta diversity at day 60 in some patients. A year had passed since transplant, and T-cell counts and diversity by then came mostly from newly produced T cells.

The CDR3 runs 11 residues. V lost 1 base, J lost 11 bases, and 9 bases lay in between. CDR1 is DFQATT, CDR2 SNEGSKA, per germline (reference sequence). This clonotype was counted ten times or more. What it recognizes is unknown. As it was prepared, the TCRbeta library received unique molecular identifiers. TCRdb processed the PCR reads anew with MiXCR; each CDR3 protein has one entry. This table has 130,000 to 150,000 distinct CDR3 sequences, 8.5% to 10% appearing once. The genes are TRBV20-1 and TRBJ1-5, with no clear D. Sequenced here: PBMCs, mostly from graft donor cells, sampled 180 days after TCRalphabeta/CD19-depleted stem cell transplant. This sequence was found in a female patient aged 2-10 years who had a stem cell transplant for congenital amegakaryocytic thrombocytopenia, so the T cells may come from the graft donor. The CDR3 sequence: CSARGQSTQHF. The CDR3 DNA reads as TGCAGTGCTAGAGGACAATCGACCCAGCATTTT.